The rows below give T cell receptor beta chains drawn from one sample of a study of control samples from healthy donors and cancer patients. The protocol was immunoSEQ multiplex PCR, while the TCRdb copy is restricted to in-frame clones and leaves out a portion. The sample yields some 96,000 clones, more than 85% seen once. Sequences were obtained from blood. These receptor sequences come from a woman in her 50s in good health. The CDR3 runs from the conserved cysteine through the conserved F or W.

j_call v_call cdr3_aa
TRBJ1-6 TRBV5-1 CASSLRRDSSNSPLHF
TRBJ1-1 TRBV27 CASWTGNTEAFF
TRBJ1-5 TRBV21-1 CASSPGGGRRRSYSNQPQHF
TRBJ2-5 TRBV15 CATSSGDRDRETQYF
TRBJ2-1 TRBV4-3 CASSHLGPKITKYNEQFF
TRBJ1-2 TRBV24-1 CATSDLGKGYTF
TRBJ1-5 TRBV27 CASSLVRGGSQPQHF
TRBJ1-2 TRBV18 CASSQGVNRDYGYTF
TRBJ2-5 TRBV6-5 CASRMDGSWTQYF
TRBJ1-6 TRBV15 CATSRDRLQGARYPLHF
TRBJ1-2 TRBV4-1 CASSQGAPRGSRGYTF
TRBJ2-1 TRBV7-9 CASSLIPQGEQFF
TRBJ1-6 TRBV19 CASLDPRGNSPLHF
TRBJ2-2 TRBV7-3 CASSLEGERTGELFF
TRBJ1-1 TRBV5-4 CASSLGGMNTEAFF
TRBJ2-4 TRBV18 CASSPTWTDIQYF
TRBJ1-1 TRBV6-2/TRBV6-3 CASSPRDRFYTEAFF
TRBJ1-1 TRBV3-1/TRBV3-2 CASSRTGPEAFF
TRBJ1-5 TRBV10-3 CAISQGGFYSNQPQHF
TRBJ2-1 TRBV20-1 CSADIYNEQFF
TRBJ1-6 TRBV5-4 CASSFEYNSPLHF
TRBJ1-3 TRBV6-5 CASSPAGSGNTIYF
TRBJ2-3 TRBV14 CASSRTGPLADTQYF
TRBJ2-4 TRBV5-1 CASSEAQGAQYF
TRBJ1-1 TRBV15 CATSNEPRGQTEAFF
TRBJ2-2 TRBV14 CASSQGGTPNTGELFF
TRBJ2-3 TRBV11-3 CASSGLTGDPDTQYF
TRBJ2-6 TRBV19 CASSYDPGQGRPGANVLTF
TRBJ1-6 TRBV5-6 CASSLAGTLRSPLHF